This T cell receptor (beta chain) came from a study of persistence of HIV-infected CD4 T cells. Study as a whole: Isolated cells were CMV- and HIV-1 Gag-responding CD4+ T cells.

The immunoSEQ assay was version 4, run in survey mode. The data were produced by immunoSEQ multiplex PCR, yet TCRdb's version contains in-frame clones alone and is incomplete. The sample has 64,000 or so clones, roughly 77% seen once. The CDR3 is 14 amino acids. Germline V gene lookup returns CDR1 SGHNT and CDR2 YYREEE (reference sequence). Germline trimming cut 3 bases from V and 0 bases from J; bases unmatched to any gene: 2. Of note for this clone: Its antigen is unknown.

Cells were stimulated with overlapping HIV-1 Gag 15-mer peptides. CD40L-negative CD69-negative CD45RO-high memory CD4+ T cells were sorted as populations depleted of antigen-responding cells. Suppressive ART was started during chronic HIV-1 infection in these adults. Anti-CD28/CD49d costimulation, CD40-blocking antibody and enfuvirtide were given to CD8-depleted PBMCs for about 17 hours. Sample: CD4+ T cells sorted from PBMCs after approximately 20-hour stimulation, taken from a patient who received antiretroviral therapy. The V and J genes are TRBV5-4 and TRBJ1-2, with 7 nucleotides matching TRBD1. This clonotype was obtained from an adult man with HIV who was CMV-seropositive. In DNA form, the CDR3 reads TGTGCCAGCAGCTGGGGACAGTCTAACTATGGCTACACCTTC. Translated: CASSWGQSNYGYTF.